The rows below give T cell receptor beta chains drawn from one sample of a study of shared clonotypes between healthy human individuals. Some clones are missing from TCRdb's copy, which holds only in-frame ones; the method was immunoSEQ multiplex PCR. The sample yields more than 1,200,000 clones, approximately 98.5% seen once. Sequenced material: naive CD4+ T cells sorted from blood. The origin of the receptors is a man aged 30 to 39 in good health. Both conserved end residues are part of each CDR3. Fields, in order: J gene, V gene, D gene, clone size, CDR3 DNA, CDR3 protein. D genes are given only for firm matches. Some rows mark clone size as missing; the rest say once, few, many or name a class of expanded clone.

j_gene: TRBJ2-1
v_gene: TRBV28
d_gene: .
abundance: once
CDR3nt: TGTGCCAGCAGTTTAATGTCTGAGCAGTTCTTC
CDR3aa: CASSLMSEQFF

j_gene: TRBJ2-3
v_gene: TRBV28
d_gene: .
abundance: .
CDR3nt: TGTGCCAGCACCAACCCTCAGGGGGGCTCCGGTGTTGGGGTGACAGATACGCAGTATTTT
CDR3aa: CASTNPQGGSGVGVTDTQYF

j_gene: TRBJ2-1
v_gene: TRBV5-6
d_gene: TRBD2
abundance: .
CDR3nt: TGTGCCAGCAGCTTGATTAGCGGGAGTACAGATGAGCAGTTCTTC
CDR3aa: CASSLISGSTDEQFF

j_gene: TRBJ2-5
v_gene: TRBV10-3
d_gene: .
abundance: .
CDR3nt: TGTGCCATCGGAAGGACAGAAAATCAAGAGACCCAGTACTTC
CDR3aa: CAIGRTENQETQYF

j_gene: TRBJ2-2
v_gene: TRBV27
d_gene: .
abundance: .
CDR3nt: TGTGCCAGCAGTTTAAAGGGCACCGGGGAGCTGTTTTTT
CDR3aa: CASSLKGTGELFF

j_gene: TRBJ2-1
v_gene: TRBV29-1
d_gene: .
abundance: .
CDR3nt: TGCAGCGTTGAATCCTACAGGGACAATGAGCAGTTCTTC
CDR3aa: CSVESYRDNEQFF

j_gene: TRBJ2-7
v_gene: TRBV9
d_gene: TRBD1
abundance: .
CDR3nt: TGTGCCAGCAGCCCGGGGACAGCGCTTCGCTACGAGCAGTACTTC
CDR3aa: CASSPGTALRYEQYF

j_gene: TRBJ2-5
v_gene: TRBV7-9
d_gene: .
abundance: .
CDR3nt: TGTGCCAGCACCCTTCCCTCACAAATCTGTCACTTC
CDR3aa: CASTLPSQICHF

j_gene: TRBJ2-7
v_gene: TRBV29-1
d_gene: TRBD1
abundance: .
CDR3nt: TGCAGCATCCGGGACAGTCCCTACGAGCAGTACTTC
CDR3aa: CSIRDSPYEQYF

j_gene: TRBJ1-1
v_gene: TRBV2
d_gene: .
abundance: .
CDR3nt: TGTGCCAGCAGTTCGGGACACCCGAACACTGAAGCTTTCTTT
CDR3aa: CASSSGHPNTEAFF

j_gene: TRBJ2-4
v_gene: TRBV19
d_gene: TRBD2
abundance: .
CDR3nt: TGTGCCAGTAGTACCCCAGCGGGAACGGTGTACATTCAGTACTTC
CDR3aa: CASSTPAGTVYIQYF

j_gene: TRBJ2-3
v_gene: TRBV10-3
d_gene: .
abundance: .
CDR3nt: TGTGCCATCAGTGTTACGGTGGAGGATGCGCAGTATTTT
CDR3aa: CAISVTVEDAQYF

j_gene: TRBJ2-7
v_gene: TRBV19
d_gene: .
abundance: .
CDR3nt: TGTGCCAGTAGTGCCCGACACCTGGGGAACGAGCAGTACTTC
CDR3aa: CASSARHLGNEQYF